One and the same sample provided the 21 T cell receptor beta chains below, sequenced in a study of neurological immune-mediated disorders. From the 5' RACE reads, TCRdb called clonotypes with MiXCR, one entry per CDR3 protein. The repertoire holds 55,000 to 65,000 distinct CDR3 sequences, with 3% to 4.5% as singletons. The sequencing sample was made of PBMCs. The source is a woman aged 25 to 45 with multiple sclerosis.

With respect to this clonotype: Since a much larger clone is just one base distant, this may be a read error. The chain combines TRBV28 with TRBJ1-1; TRBD1 is a possible D gene (5 bases). V was clipped by 0 bases and J by 6 bases, with 5 bases between them. Per germline, CDR1 MDHEN and CDR2 SYDVKM. CDR3 length equals 12 residues. CDR3 DNA: TGTGCCAGCAGTTTATGGGGGGCTGAAGCTTTCTTT. It codes for CASSLWGAEAFF.

This clonotype was counted many times. The chain couples TRBV10-2 to TRBJ1-5, with a possible D match to TRBD1 (5 bases). V lost 0 bases and J lost 1, with 13 bases in between. The CDR3 extends over 17 amino acids. The germline V gene has CDR1 WSHSY and CDR2 SAAADI. CDR3 region: CASSESGGGRSNQPQHF. The CDR3 nucleotides read TGCGCCAGCAGTGAGTCGGGTGGGGGAAGAAGCAATCAGCCCCAGCATTTT.

A few counts support this clonotype. The genes are TRBV5-1 and TRBJ2-5; D gene unclear. Germline loops: CDR1 SGHRS, CDR2 YFSETQ. Trimming removed 4 bases from V and 5 bases from J, with 12 bases in between. The CDR3 extends over 13 amino acids. CDR3 nucleotides: TGCGCCAGCAGCCCAGCCCTGGGGGAGACCCAGTACTTC. As protein: CASSPALGETQYF.

This chain links TRBV2 with TRBJ2-7, with D perhaps matching TRBD2 (6 bases). The CDR3 covers 12 residues. Germline CDR1 is SNHLY and CDR2 is FYNNEI. The germline V and J ends were trimmed by 9 bases and 1 base, with 10 bases remaining between them. CDR3 DNA: TGTGCCAGGGGAGGAAAGTCCTACGAGCAGTACTTC. Translation gives CARGGKSYEQYF.

This clonotype was counted ten times or more. The chain is built from TRBV5-1 and TRBJ1-1; weak D call: TRBD1 (5 bases). The CDR3 totals 14 residues. Germline V CDR1 and CDR2: SGHRS, YFSETQ. Trimming removed 0 bases at V and 1 base at J, with 7 bases between. The CDR3 bases are TGCGCCAGCAGCTTGGGGGGGGGGAACACTGAAGCTTTCTTT. Amino acids: CASSLGGGNTEAFF.

This clonotype came up once. Given the absence of the conserved phenylalanine or tryptophan at the CDR3 end, a read error is likely. V and J are TRBV6-2 or TRBV6-3 and TRBJ2-7, with 10 bases fitting TRBD1. The CDR3 covers 18 residues. Trimming removed 2 bases from V and 2 bases from J; junction bases left unmatched: 12. The germline V gene encodes CDR1 MNHEY and CDR2 SVGEGT. CDR3 DNA sequence: TGTGCCAGCAGTTACGCGGTGGGTTCAGGACAGGGGGCCTACGAGCAGTACAAC. Translated: CASSYAVGSGQGAYEQYN.

There are a few counts of this clonotype. V usage is TRBV18 and J usage is TRBJ2-7; 12 nucleotides align to TRBD2. The J segment lost 0 bases and the V segment lost 8 bases, leaving 2 bases of the junction unmatched. The CDR3 extends over 14 amino acids. The germline gives CDR1 KGHSH, CDR2 LQKENI. The CDR3 nucleotides read TGTGCCAGCAAGACTAGCGGGAGCTCCTACGAGCAGTACTTC. Its protein product is CASKTSGSSYEQYF.

This clonotype was detected ten times or more. The chain has TRBV4-1 and TRBJ1-5; D not certain. This CDR3 is 16 amino acids long. In germline, CDR1 is MGHRA, CDR2 YSYEKL. Trimming cost V 0 bases and J 0 bases, with 9 bases left between them. The CDR3: CASSQDSAYSNQPQHF. CDR3 nucleotide sequence: TGCGCCAGCAGCCAAGACTCCGCCTATAGCAATCAGCCCCAGCATTTT.

As concerns this clonotype: Lacking the conserved final phenylalanine or tryptophan, this CDR3 likely reflects a read error. The chain joins TRBV29-1 to TRBJ2-5; D is unclear. The CDR3 has 12 amino acids. Germline-derived CDR1 and CDR2 are SQVTM and ANQGSEA. V lost 3 bases to trimming and J lost 2 bases, with 7 bases between them. The CDR3 reads CSVDLQQETQYL. The CDR3 DNA reads TGCAGCGTTGATTTGCAGCAAGAGACCCAGTACTTA.

This clonotype was found many times. The rearrangement links TRBV2 to TRBJ2-1, with TRBD2 matching 10 bases. Germline-derived CDR1 and CDR2 are SNHLY and FYNNEI. This CDR3 contains 16 residues. V lost 7 bases, J lost 5 bases, and 11 bases stayed unmatched. The CDR3: CASNLLLAGVHNEQFF. CDR3 bases: TGTGCCAGCAACTTGCTGCTAGCGGGAGTTCACAATGAGCAGTTCTTC.

This clonotype has at least ten counts. V is TRBV6-2 or TRBV6-3 and J is TRBJ1-5, with D unclear. V was pared by 0 bases and J by 7 bases, with 4 bases between. The CDR3 is made up of 12 amino acids. In germline, CDR1 is MNHEY, CDR2 SVGEGT. The CDR3 sequence is CASSYSKQPQHF. The CDR3 DNA sequence: TGTGCCAGCAGTTACTCGAAACAGCCCCAGCATTTT.

The sample holds many counts of this clonotype. V and J are TRBV7-2 and TRBJ2-7; TRBD2 is a possible D gene (6 bases). V shed 4 bases and J shed 1 base, with 14 bases lying between them. The CDR3 runs to 15 residues. From germline, CDR1 is SGHTA and CDR2 FQGNSA. Written as DNA, the CDR3 is TGTGCCAGCAGCTCGTCCGGGACTTTGTCCTACGAGCAGTACTTC. Protein sequence: CASSSSGTLSYEQYF.

In this sample, this clonotype turned up a few times. The chain combines TRBV7-2 with TRBJ2-6, with 7 bases matching TRBD1. The length of the CDR3 is 17 residues. CDR1 SGHTA and CDR2 FQGNSA come from the germline V gene. V was pared by 2 bases and J by 2 bases, with 6 bases of the junction left unmatched. The CDR3 reads CASSLLTGLPGANVLTF. The CDR3 nucleotides are TGTGCCAGCAGCTTATTGACAGGGCTCCCTGGGGCCAACGTCCTGACTTTC.

This clonotype was seen at least ten times. The gene calls are TRBV25-1 and TRBJ2-7; D might be TRBD1 or TRBD2, each matching 7 bases. The germline V and J ends were trimmed by 2 bases and 0 bases, with 14 bases remaining between them. CDR3 length equals 16 residues. Germline V gene sequence: CDR1 MGHDK, CDR2 SYGVNS. The CDR3 DNA reads TGTGCCAGCAGTGAAAGCGGGACAGAGATCTCCTACGAGCAGTACTTC. Amino acid sequence: CASSESGTEISYEQYF.

This clonotype occurred many times. The V call is TRBV5-4, the J call TRBJ2-3; D possibly corresponds to TRBD2 (5 bases). The CDR3 totals 16 residues. Germline CDR1 reads SGHNT; CDR2 reads YYREEE (reference sequence). Between the trimmed V and J ends, which lost 0 bases and 4 bases, there was a span of 15 bases. The CDR3 protein is CASSLVKAGPADTQYF. The CDR3, as DNA: TGTGCCAGCAGCTTGGTAAAGGCGGGCCCAGCAGATACGCAGTATTTT.

The sample holds many counts of this clonotype. The chain has TRBV12-3 or TRBV12-4 and TRBJ1-5; 9 bases line up with TRBD1. The trim removed 6 bases at V and 5 bases at J, leaving 8 bases unmatched. The CDR3 contains 15 residues. The chain's CDR3 is CASRTGQGGDQPQHF. CDR3 DNA: TGTGCCAGCAGGACGGGACAGGGTGGGGATCAGCCCCAGCATTTT.

There are many counts of this clonotype. V gene TRBV5-1 combines with J gene TRBJ1-5, with 7 bases lining up with TRBD1. The CDR3 length is 14 residues. The J segment lost 6 bases and the V segment lost 4 bases, leaving 7 bases of the junction unmatched. The germline gives CDR1 SGHRS, CDR2 YFSETQ. The CDR3 loop reads CASSPGGAGQPQHF. Written as DNA, the CDR3 is TGCGCCAGCAGCCCAGGGGGGGCCGGTCAGCCCCAGCATTTT.

This clonotype was seen a few times. The rearrangement uses TRBV5-1 and TRBJ2-1; TRBD2 matches 7 bases. Germline V gives CDR1 SGHRS, CDR2 YFSETQ. V dropped 6 bases and J dropped 6; count of bases not matched to a gene: 18. The CDR3 runs to 17 residues. CDR3 sequence: CASKKGGSVYEGNEQFF. For the CDR3, the DNA is TGCGCCAGCAAGAAGGGCGGGAGTGTTTACGAGGGCAATGAGCAGTTCTTC.

This clonotype was counted a few times. V and J are TRBV20-1 and TRBJ1-2; a weak D match, TRBD1 (5 bases). The germline V and J ends were trimmed by 1 base and 0 bases, with 12 bases remaining between them. CDR3 length: 15 residues. Germline V CDR1 and CDR2: DFQATT, SNEGSKA (reference sequence). The CDR3 here is CSARAGLLTNYGYTF. The CDR3 nucleotides are TGCAGTGCTAGAGCGGGACTCCTCACTAACTATGGCTACACCTTC.

This clonotype was detected ten times or more. The V gene is TRBV6-6, the J gene TRBJ2-3; a weak D match, TRBD2 (5 bases). The germline V gene has CDR1 MNHNY and CDR2 SVGAGI (reference sequence). The length of the CDR3 is 13 residues. Trimming cost V 6 bases and J 10 bases, with 17 bases left between them. This chain's CDR3 is CASSGVASGAQYF. Written as DNA, the CDR3 is TGTGCCAGCAGCGGGGTTGCTTCGGGCGCGCAGTATTTT.

In its sample, this clonotype was seen many times. The J gene is TRBJ2-5, the V gene TRBV10-3, with 9 bases identical to TRBD1. The CDR3 runs to 13 residues. The germline V gene has CDR1 ENHRY and CDR2 SYGVKD. Germline trimming cut 9 bases from V and 3 bases from J; bases unmatched to any gene: 5. The CDR3 spells CAISRDREETQYF. Written as DNA, the CDR3 is TGTGCCATTAGCCGGGACAGGGAAGAGACCCAGTACTTC.